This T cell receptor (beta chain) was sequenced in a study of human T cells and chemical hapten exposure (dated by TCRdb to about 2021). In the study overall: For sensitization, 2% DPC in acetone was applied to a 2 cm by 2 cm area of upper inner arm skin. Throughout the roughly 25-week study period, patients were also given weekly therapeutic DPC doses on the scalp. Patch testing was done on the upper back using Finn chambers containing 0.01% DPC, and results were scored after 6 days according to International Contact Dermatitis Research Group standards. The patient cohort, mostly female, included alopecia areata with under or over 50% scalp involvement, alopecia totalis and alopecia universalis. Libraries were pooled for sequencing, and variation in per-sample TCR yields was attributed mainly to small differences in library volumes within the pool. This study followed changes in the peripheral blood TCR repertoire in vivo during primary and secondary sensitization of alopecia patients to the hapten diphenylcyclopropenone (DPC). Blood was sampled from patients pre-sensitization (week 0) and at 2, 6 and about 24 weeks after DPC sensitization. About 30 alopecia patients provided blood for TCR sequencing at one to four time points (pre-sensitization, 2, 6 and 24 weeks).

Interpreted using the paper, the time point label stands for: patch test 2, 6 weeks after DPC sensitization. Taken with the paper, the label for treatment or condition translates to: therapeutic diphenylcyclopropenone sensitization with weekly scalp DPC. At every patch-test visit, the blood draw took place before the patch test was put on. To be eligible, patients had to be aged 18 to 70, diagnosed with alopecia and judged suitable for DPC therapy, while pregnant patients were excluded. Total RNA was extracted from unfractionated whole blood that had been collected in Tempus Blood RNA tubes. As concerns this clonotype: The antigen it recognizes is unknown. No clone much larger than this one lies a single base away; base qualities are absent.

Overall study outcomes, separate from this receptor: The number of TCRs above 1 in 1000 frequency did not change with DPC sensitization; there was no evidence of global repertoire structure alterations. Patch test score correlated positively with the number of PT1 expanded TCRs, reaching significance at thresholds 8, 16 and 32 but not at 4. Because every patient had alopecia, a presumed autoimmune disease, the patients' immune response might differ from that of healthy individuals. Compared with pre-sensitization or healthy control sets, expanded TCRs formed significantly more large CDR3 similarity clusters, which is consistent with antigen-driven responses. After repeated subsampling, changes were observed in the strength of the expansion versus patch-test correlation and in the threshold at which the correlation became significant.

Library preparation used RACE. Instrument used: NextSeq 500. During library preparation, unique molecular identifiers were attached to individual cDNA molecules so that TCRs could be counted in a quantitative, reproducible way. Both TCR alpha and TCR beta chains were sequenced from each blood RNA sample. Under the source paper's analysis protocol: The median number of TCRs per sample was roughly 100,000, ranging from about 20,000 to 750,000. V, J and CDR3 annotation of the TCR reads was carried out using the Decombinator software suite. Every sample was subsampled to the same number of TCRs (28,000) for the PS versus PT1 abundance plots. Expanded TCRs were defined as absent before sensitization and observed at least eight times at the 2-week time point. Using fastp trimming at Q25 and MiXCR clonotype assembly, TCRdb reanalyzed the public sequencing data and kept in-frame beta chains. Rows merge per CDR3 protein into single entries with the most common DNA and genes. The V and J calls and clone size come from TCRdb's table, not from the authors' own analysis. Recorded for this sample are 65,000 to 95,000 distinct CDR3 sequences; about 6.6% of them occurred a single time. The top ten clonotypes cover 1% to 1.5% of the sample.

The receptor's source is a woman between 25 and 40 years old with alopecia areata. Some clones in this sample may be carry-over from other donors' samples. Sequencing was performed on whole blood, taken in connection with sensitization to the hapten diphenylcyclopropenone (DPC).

The CDR3 in this case is CASSYGRYGYTF. The sequenced DNA is TGTGCCAGCAGCTATGGACGGTATGGCTACACCTTC. The rearrangement joined TRBV13 to TRBJ1-2; no D gene can be assigned with confidence. CDR3 length: 12 amino acids, cysteine to phenylalanine. The DNA shown is the 36-base CDR3, in frame from base 1. Trimming removed 4 bases from V and 5 bases from J, leaving 8 bases between the germline ends. CDR1 PRHDT and CDR2 FYEKMQ are derived from the germline V gene (reference sequence). The full variable domain, with segments outside the CDR3 supplied by the reference TRBV13 and TRBJ1-2 proteins, appears as AAGVIQSPRHLIKEKRETATLKCYPIPRHDTVYWYQQGPGQDPQFLISFYEKMQSDKGSIPDRFSAQQFSDYHSELNMSSLELGDSALYFCASSYGRYGYTFGSGTRLTVV.